What follows are 8 T cell receptor beta chains derived from one specimen sequenced in a study of blood T cell repertoires in COVID-19. Repertoires were generated with immunoSEQ multiplex PCR, while TCRdb's copy carries only in-frame clones and drops some. The data show roughly 200,000 clones, with about 79% seen just once and roughly 13% held by the top ten. The sequencing input was peripheral blood. The source of these receptors is a human donor in a cohort sampled during active COVID-19.

The rearrangement links TRBV24-1 to TRBJ2-3; 13 positions match TRBD2. The germline V gene encodes CDR1 KGHDR and CDR2 SFDVKD. The CDR3 runs 17 residues. Trimming removed 3 bases from V and 2 bases from J; junction bases left unmatched: 4. For the CDR3, the DNA is TGTGCCACCAGTGATCACGGACTAGCGGGGGTCACAGATACGCAGTATTTT. The encoded protein is CATSDHGLAGVTDTQYF.

The chain combines TRBV18 with TRBJ1-1; 10 nucleotides agree with TRBD1. Losses at the gene ends were 6 bases for V and 11 bases for J; bases not matched to a gene: 12. The germline V gene encodes CDR1 KGHSH and CDR2 LQKENI. The CDR3 is 14 amino acids. CDR3 nucleotides: TGTGCCAGCTCGCTGGGACAGGGGCGTCGTTTGGCTTTCTTT. Its translation: CASSLGQGRRLAFF.

The chain is built from TRBV2 and TRBJ2-7, with TRBD1 as a possible D gene (5 bases). Germline loops: CDR1 SNHLY, CDR2 FYNNEI. There are 12 residues in the CDR3. V was cut by 9 bases and J by 3 bases, with 12 bases left in between. The CDR3 region is CARGQGHYEQYF. CDR3 coding DNA: TGTGCCAGGGGGCAGGGCCACTACGAGCAGTACTTC.

V and J are TRBV28 and TRBJ1-4; D is possibly TRBD1 (6 bases). Germline V gene data show CDR1 as MDHEN and CDR2 as SYDVKM. This CDR3 has 13 residues. Deletions cut 8 bases from V and 8 bases from J, with 15 bases between. CDR3 amino acids: CASGGHRWEKLFF. The CDR3 nucleotides read TGTGCCAGCGGGGGACATAGGTGGGAAAAACTGTTTTTT.

J is TRBJ2-1 and V is TRBV5-1; D remains ambiguous. CDR1 SGHRS and CDR2 YFSETQ come from the germline V gene. The CDR3 runs to 15 residues. The germline V and J ends were trimmed by 2 bases and 2 bases, with 11 bases remaining between them. The CDR3 coding sequence is TGCGCCAGCAGCTTTTCGTCAGTTACCTACAATGAGCAGTTCTTC. Amino acids: CASSFSSVTYNEQFF.

This chain links TRBV5-5 with TRBJ2-7; the match to TRBD1 covers 8 bases. J gave up 3 bases and V 7 bases, and 6 bases lay outside the gene matches. The CDR3 contains 13 residues. Germline CDR1 reads SGHKS; CDR2 reads YYEKEE (reference sequence). The CDR3 DNA is TGTGCCAGCCGGACAGGGCCTAACTACGAGCAGTACTTC. Translating gives CASRTGPNYEQYF.

For the CDR3, the DNA is TGCAGCGTTAAAGGACTAGCGGGACCCTACGAGCAGTACTTC. It codes for CSVKGLAGPYEQYF. The chain carries TRBV29-1 and TRBJ2-7; 12 nucleotides align to TRBD2. With V trimmed by 5 bases and J by 2 bases, 4 bases remained unmatched. The germline V gene encodes CDR1 SQVTM and CDR2 ANQGSEA. The CDR3 runs 14 residues.

Comments on this clone: The same CDR3 can be traced to other DNA sequences in this sample. This chain links TRBV5-4 with TRBJ2-3; 11 nucleotides line up with TRBD2. The CDR3 consists of 14 residues. The germline CDR1 and CDR2 sequences are SGHNT and YYREEE (reference sequence). The V segment lost 4 bases and the J segment 3 bases; nucleotides outside the gene matches: 1. The CDR3: CASSRTSGTDTQYF. The CDR3 nucleotides are TGTGCCAGCAGCCGGACTAGCGGGACAGATACGCAGTATTTT.